This T cell receptor (beta chain) was observed in a study of blood T cell repertoires in COVID-19. Germline loops: CDR1 DFQATT, CDR2 SNEGSKA (reference sequence). The V end lost 3 bases, the J end lost 7 bases, and 12 bases lay between the germline ends. This CDR3 contains 12 residues. Repertoires were generated with immunoSEQ multiplex PCR, while TCRdb's copy carries only in-frame clones and drops some. The data contain approximately 440,000 clones, about 92% of them singletons. Sequences were obtained from PBMCs or T cells enriched from blood (not recorded which). The rearrangement links TRBV20-1 to TRBJ1-1; D unclear. The TCR sequence derives from a man between 18 and 35 years old who had recovered from COVID-19. CDR3 amino acids: CSASSKRIEAFF. CDR3 bases: TGCAGTGCTAGTTCAAAGAGGATTGAAGCTTTCTTT.